This TCR beta chain was found in a study of shared clonotypes between healthy human individuals. Trimming took 4 bases from V and 8 from J; bases not matched to a gene: 9. The length of the CDR3 is 16 residues. Germline CDR1 MDHEN, CDR2 SYDVKM. This clone was seen repeatedly, ten times or more. Its target is unknown. Cells designated naive CD8 were CD45RO-negative and were positively selected for CCR7, with terminally differentiated effector memory CD45RA+ cells excluded. In the source study's methods: Junction-only sequences produced by ImmunoSEQ had no quality scores, so filtering differed. Produced via immunoSEQ multiplex PCR; TCRdb's table is partial and in-frame only. That table is the source of V, J and clone size, and D and trimming were worked out from the DNA. Here the sample spans hundreds of thousands of clones, about 90% being singletons. Points from the study as a whole: Sequencing of the sorted subsets was shown by rarefaction to be incomplete despite large depth. The sole specimen, blood, was sampled, and tissue repertoires likely differ.

The receptor comes from a man aged 30 to 39 in good health. The material sequenced was naive CD8+ T cells sorted from blood. The chain is built from TRBV28 and TRBJ2-1, with 12 bases lining up with TRBD2. The CDR3 sequence: CASSSPGLAGKYEQFF. The CDR3 bases are TGTGCCAGCAGTTCCCCCGGACTAGCGGGAAAGTATGAGCAGTTCTTC. Variable domain in full (rest from reference TRBV28 and TRBJ2-1): DVKVTQSSRYLVKRTGEKVFLECVQDMDHENMFWYRQDPGLGLRLIYFSYDVKMKEKGDIPEGYSVSREKKERFSLILESASTNQTSMYLCASSSPGLAGKYEQFFGPGTRLTVL.